This T cell receptor beta chain was identified in a study of blood T cell repertoires in COVID-19. Study as a whole: The study drew acute and convalescent COVID-19 samples from the United States, Italy and Spain. Sources were T cells, B-cell-depleted T cells, or PBMCs; the material itself was cDNA or gDNA.

In this sample, this clone turned up a few times. In germline, CDR1 is SGHRS, CDR2 YFSETQ. Trimming shortened V by 1 base and J by 5 bases, and 27 bases separated the two germline ends. The CDR3 has 19 amino acids. While infection was still active, Seattle patients were enrolled and then followed longitudinally. Source study methods: Amplifying reference gene primers gave estimates of nucleated cell counts. Only in-frame clones appear in the TCRdb table, and some are missing; sequencing was by immunoSEQ multiplex PCR. Clone size and the V and J calls come from that table; the DNA yielded D and trimming. The data contain fewer than 80,000 clones, 86% of them seen just once; the ten biggest clones take up approximately 5.8%.

The source is a man aged 80 or over with COVID-19, enrolled during active disease. The genes are TRBV5-1 and TRBJ1-1, with a weak D call TRBD1 (5 bases). Material: peripheral blood. The CDR3, as DNA: TGCGCCAGCAGCTTGATACTCCGGGGCCGGGGGGAATCCGTAACTGAAGCTTTCTTT. Translation gives CASSLILRGRGESVTEAFF.